This TCR beta chain derives from a study of OX40 agonist ivuxolimab in advanced cancers. Study-level information: Of the participants, under 50% had some prior anti-PD-1, anti-PD-L1 or anti-CTLA-4 therapy, which was allowed.

Regarding this clone: What it binds is unknown.

This table comes from immunoSEQ multiplex PCR, and its TCRdb copy is limited to in-frame clones, with some not included. The table has approximately 39,000 clones, about 87% seen once; the top ten hold about 4.3%. General study findings and limits: Some nonresponders additionally presented with little normalized T-cell clonal expansion. On average, CD8+ T cells showed a greater number of expanded clones than CD4+.

The receptor's source is an adult with an advanced solid tumor such as melanoma, head and neck, liver or kidney cancer. Material: CD4+ or CD8+ T cells sorted from blood, obtained in a trial of the OX40 agonist ivuxolimab.

The CDR3 DNA reads TGTGCCAGCAGCTTGGGACTAGCGGGGCGCACAGATACGCAGTATTTT. Translated: CASSLGLAGRTDTQYF. The V call is TRBV7-9, the J call TRBJ2-3, with 13 bases fitting TRBD2. The CDR3 loop spans 16 amino acids. V shed 3 bases and J 1 base; nucleotides not matched to a gene: 1. CDR1 and CDR2 from the germline V gene are SEHNR and FQNEAQ (reference sequence).